This passage covers 12 T cell receptor beta chains from one sample sequenced in a study of PD-1 blockade in classical Hodgkin lymphoma. Data came from immunoSEQ multiplex PCR; TCRdb stores just in-frame clones and leaves some out. The table includes more than 60,000 clones, 90% detected once. Exposure to brentuximab vedotin varied, and each patient had relapsed following autologous stem cell transplantation. The source was peripheral blood mononuclear cells (PBMCs), collected at baseline. Receptor source: a human donor with classical Hodgkin lymphoma.

This chain connects TRBV19 to TRBJ2-1, with D maybe TRBD2 (6 bases). The CDR3 spans 18 residues. V was trimmed by 2 bases and J by 6 bases, leaving 23 bases between them. Looked up from germline, CDR1 is LNHDA and CDR2 is SQIVND (reference sequence). CDR3 sequence (DNA): TGTGCCAGTAGTATATTAGAAGTGGGGAGGATGGCTTCCAATGAGCAGTTCTTC. It codes for CASSILEVGRMASNEQFF.

This chain uses TRBV10-2 with TRBJ2-7; D gene unclear. V lost 3 bases, J lost 2 bases, and 23 bases lay in between. Germline values: CDR1 WSHSY, CDR2 SAAADI. The CDR3 is made up of 18 amino acids. In nucleotides, the CDR3 is TGCGCCAGCAGTGACTCCCTCGCCCTGCTACAAACCACCTACGAGCAGTACTTC. Protein sequence: CASSDSLALLQTTYEQYF.

The chain recombines TRBV5-1 with TRBJ2-1; maybe TRBD1 (6 bases). The CDR3 has 19 residues. The V end was cut by 4 bases, the J end by 4 bases, with 27 bases between. Germline values: CDR1 SGHRS, CDR2 YFSETQ. The chain's CDR3 is CASSRQQGSVGFPYNEQFF. In nucleotides, the CDR3 is TGCGCCAGCAGCCGCCAACAGGGCTCAGTGGGTTTTCCATACAATGAGCAGTTCTTC.

This chain links TRBV2 with TRBJ2-3; the D is unclear. CDR1 SNHLY and CDR2 FYNNEI come from the germline V gene. Trimming shortened V by 10 bases and J by 0 bases, and 17 bases separated the two germline ends. The CDR3 is 15 amino acids. The CDR3 is CATPRDGTSTDTQYF. DNA for the CDR3: TGTGCCACCCCTCGAGACGGAACTAGCACAGATACGCAGTATTTT.

This clone showed up just a few times. The rearrangement joins TRBV2 to TRBJ2-1, with D unclear. Germline loops: CDR1 SNHLY, CDR2 FYNNEI. V was cut by 4 bases and J by 7 bases, with 5 bases left in between. The CDR3 is 11 residues long. The CDR3 region is CASSGENEQFF. CDR3 in DNA: TGTGCCAGCAGTGGAGAAAATGAGCAGTTCTTC.

This chain uses TRBV5-6 with TRBJ2-1; the match to TRBD2 covers 10 bases. Per the germline V gene, CDR1 is SGHDT and CDR2 is YYEEEE. The CDR3 sequence is 19 residues long. The ends lost 0 bases at V and 4 bases at J; junction bases unmatched: 13. This CDR3 is CASSLVVIAGGLGYNEQFF. The CDR3 DNA sequence: TGTGCCAGCAGCTTGGTAGTTATAGCGGGAGGCTTGGGATACAATGAGCAGTTCTTC.

The CDR3 loop is CAISVSGDEQYF. The CDR3 DNA is TGTGCCATCAGTGTTTCCGGGGACGAGCAGTACTTC. The chain recombines TRBV10-3 with TRBJ2-7, with D maybe TRBD2 (5 bases). From germline, CDR1 is ENHRY and CDR2 SYGVKD. V was cut by 4 bases and J by 5 bases, with 9 bases left in between. CDR3 length equals 12 residues.

The rearrangement uses TRBV28 and TRBJ1-5; tentatively, D is TRBD1 (6 bases). Per germline, CDR1 MDHEN and CDR2 SYDVKM. Trimming took 6 bases from V and 4 from J, leaving 13 bases between them. CDR3 length equals 14 residues. CDR3 in amino acids: CASSPTQGNQPQHF. The CDR3 DNA sequence: TGTGCCAGCAGCCCTACACAGGGAAATCAGCCCCAGCATTTT.

The CDR3 coding sequence is TGTGCCAGCAGCCAAGAGCGGGCTGCCGGGGAGCTGTTTTTT. Protein sequence: CASSQERAAGELFF. V is TRBV4-2 and J is TRBJ2-2, with D possibly matching TRBD2 (5 bases). V lost 0 bases and J lost 6, with 8 bases in between. The CDR3 is 14 residues long. CDR1 and CDR2 from the germline V gene are LGHNA and YNFKEQ.

This clone has more than one count but fewer than ten. J is TRBJ1-5 and V is TRBV19, with a tentative D call TRBD1 (5 bases). Trimming took 8 bases from V and 2 from J, leaving 10 bases between them. The CDR3 spans 13 residues. Germline CDR1 reads LNHDA; CDR2 reads SQIVND (reference sequence). Here the CDR3 reads CASRGLGNQPQHF. CDR3 DNA: TGTGCCAGTCGGGGCCTGGGCAATCAGCCCCAGCATTTT. Full variable domain (rest looked up from reference TRBV19 and TRBJ1-5): DGGITQSPKYLFRKEGQNVTLSCEQNLNHDAMYWYRQDPGQGLRLIYYSQIVNDFQKGDIAEGYSVSREKKESFPLTVTSAQKNPTAFYLCASRGLGNQPQHFGDGTRLSIL.

The rearrangement uses TRBV2 and TRBJ2-2; the D gene could be TRBD1 or TRBD2 (6 bases each). CDR3 size: 16 residues. Per germline, CDR1 SNHLY and CDR2 FYNNEI. Trimming took 2 bases from V and 7 from J, leaving 17 bases between them. The DNA for the CDR3 is TGTGCCAGCAGTGAAAGGAGGGGGGTCTTTGGCGGGGAGCTGTTTTTT. This translates into CASSERRGVFGGELFF.

The gene calls are TRBV5-1 and TRBJ2-3; no reliable D call. This CDR3 comprises 15 residues. Trimming took off 3 bases at V and 2 bases at J, with 13 bases between the two ends. Germline lookup yields CDR1 SGHRS and CDR2 YFSETQ. The CDR3 here is CASSSPGATTDTQYF. For the CDR3, the DNA is TGCGCCAGCAGCTCCCCCGGCGCCACCACAGATACGCAGTATTTT.